This TCR beta chain appears in the sequencing data of a study of patients and donors after allogeneic stem cell transplantation. The CDR3 runs to 16 residues. V lost 5 bases and J 4 bases, leaving 20 bases between the germline ends. Per the germline V gene, CDR1 is SEHNR and CDR2 is FQNEAQ (reference sequence). TCRdb ran MiXCR on the RT-PCR reads and lists one entry per CDR3 protein. Among a few hundred thousand distinct CDR3 sequences listed, roughly 14% were seen once. Sequencing was performed on blood, either unsorted or a sorted T cell fraction (not recorded which). V gene TRBV7-9 combines with J gene TRBJ2-5, with D perhaps matching TRBD1 or TRBD2 (6 bases each). The sequence came from a human donor who was either an allogeneic HSCT recipient or a stem cell or donor lymphocyte infusion donor (not recorded which). It is not recorded whose cells these are; they may come from a transplant donor. The CDR3 region has the DNA TGTGCCAGCAGCCCCGAGGGGGGTTGGTTCACAGAGACCCAGTACTTC. Translation: CASSPEGGWFTETQYF.